Shown below are 25 T cell receptor beta chains from a single sample sequenced in a study of blood T cell repertoires in COVID-19. The method was immunoSEQ multiplex PCR; TCRdb's version includes in-frame clones alone and lacks a portion of them. The profile covers tens of thousands of clones, with 80% to 90% appearing a single time and around 6.9% taken by the ten largest. Sequencing input: peripheral blood. The receptors originated from a man aged 60 to 75 with active or convalescent COVID-19.

The rearrangement uses TRBV7-6 and TRBJ2-1; D possibly corresponds to TRBD2 (5 bases). Germline V gives CDR1 SGHVS, CDR2 FNYEAQ. This CDR3 has 16 amino acids. V was cut by 5 bases and J by 2 bases, with 16 bases left in between. The CDR3: CASSPELVGAYNEQFF. The CDR3 nucleotides are TGTGCCAGCAGCCCCGAACTTGTGGGAGCCTACAATGAGCAGTTCTTC.

Only one count was recorded for this clone. This chain connects TRBV3-1 (or the pseudogene TRBV3-2) to TRBJ1-5, with D uncertain. V gave up 4 bases and J gave up 9 bases, with 22 bases separating them. CDR3 length: 16 amino acids. The germline V gene encodes CDR1 LGHDT and CDR2 YNNKEL (reference sequence). The CDR3 region is CASSPSVGRSLSPQHF. The CDR3 DNA is TGTGCCAGCAGCCCCTCGGTTGGGAGATCTCTTTCGCCCCAGCATTTT.

This chain joins TRBV10-3 and TRBJ2-3; 9 nucleotides align to TRBD2. Germline CDR1 is ENHRY and CDR2 is SYGVKD. The ends lost 8 bases at V and 0 bases at J; junction bases unmatched: 6. The CDR3 runs 15 residues. This chain's CDR3 is CAIALAGSSTDTQYF. CDR3 coding DNA: TGTGCCATCGCCCTAGCGGGGTCTAGCACAGATACGCAGTATTTT.

This chain joins TRBV19 and TRBJ1-6; 7 nucleotides align to TRBD1. Looked up from germline, CDR1 is LNHDA and CDR2 is SQIVND (reference sequence). V lost 5 bases, J lost 10 bases, and 11 bases stayed unmatched. The CDR3 covers 15 residues. CDR3 in DNA: TGTGCCAGTAGTGGAAACAGGGGATTTTACTCACCCCTCCACTTT. Encoded protein: CASSGNRGFYSPLHF.

The CDR3 here is CASSVAGGIDEQYF. CDR3 sequence (DNA): TGTGCCAGCAGCGTAGCGGGGGGGATTGACGAGCAGTACTTC. The rearrangement uses TRBV6-5 and TRBJ2-7; 11 positions match TRBD2. CDR3 length equals 14 residues. Trimming removed 6 bases from V and 5 bases from J; junction bases left unmatched: 6. Germline assignment: CDR1 MNHEY and CDR2 SVGAGI.

This sequence joins TRBV5-1 and TRBJ2-1, with D maybe TRBD2 (5 bases). Trimming removed 10 bases from V and 2 bases from J, with 16 bases in between. Germline assignment: CDR1 SGHRS and CDR2 YFSETQ. The CDR3 spans 14 residues. CDR3 sequence: CASQLDSAYNEQFF. CDR3 DNA: TGCGCCTCCCAGTTGGACTCCGCCTACAATGAGCAGTTCTTC. Combining the CDR3 with reference TRBV5-1 and TRBJ2-1 gives the whole variable domain KAGVTQTPRYLIKTRGQQVTLSCSPISGHRSVSWYQQTPGQGLQFLFEYFSETQRNKGNFPGRFSGRQFSNSRSEMNVSTLELGDSALYLCASQLDSAYNEQFFGPGTRLTVL.

The chain couples TRBV6-5 to TRBJ1-5; D is perhaps TRBD1 (6 bases). Trimming removed 6 bases at V and 7 bases at J, with 16 bases between. Germline V gene data show CDR1 as MNHEY and CDR2 as SVGAGI. The CDR3 runs to 14 residues. CDR3 bases: TGTGCCAGCAGCACTATAGGGGGTAGGCAGCCCCAGCATTTT. This codes for CASSTIGGRQPQHF.

The rearrangement links TRBV15 to TRBJ2-5, with TRBD1 as a possible D gene (6 bases). The CDR3 runs to 15 residues. The germline gives CDR1 LNHNV, CDR2 YYDKDF (reference sequence). V was trimmed by 0 bases and J by 4 bases, leaving 12 bases between them. CDR3 region: CATSRDRGFGETQYF. DNA for the CDR3: TGTGCCACCAGCAGAGACAGGGGTTTTGGAGAGACCCAGTACTTC.

This clone has a single count. The chain joins TRBV12-3 or TRBV12-4 to TRBJ1-6, with D maybe TRBD1 (6 bases). V was shortened by 5 bases and J by 7 bases, with 9 bases between the two germline ends. The CDR3 runs to 13 residues. CDR3 amino acids: CASSPGQNSPLHF. CDR3 nucleotides: TGTGCCAGCAGTCCCGGACAGAATTCACCCCTCCACTTT.

V gene TRBV3-1 (or the pseudogene TRBV3-2) combines with J gene TRBJ2-5; 12 positions match TRBD2. CDR3 length: 16 residues. J was trimmed by 1 base and V by 1 base; bases with no gene match: 1. Germline CDR1 reads LGHDT; CDR2 reads YNNKEL (reference sequence). CDR3 amino acids: CASSQALAGGQETQYF. The CDR3 DNA follows: TGTGCCAGCAGCCAAGCACTAGCGGGGGGCCAAGAGACCCAGTACTTC.

Only one count was recorded for this clone. The chain uses TRBV7-8 and TRBJ1-2, with TRBD1 identical over 10 bases. CDR1 is SGHVS and CDR2 is FQNEAQ in the germline V gene. Trimming cost V 0 bases and J 8 bases; bases outside gene matches: 6. This CDR3 is built from 15 residues. CDR3 sequence: CASSLAHGTGDGYTF. The CDR3 nucleotides are TGTGCCAGCAGCTTAGCTCATGGGACAGGGGACGGCTACACCTTC. Complete variable domain (other parts from reference TRBV7-8 and TRBJ1-2): GAGVSQSPRYKVAKRGQDVALRCDPISGHVSLFWYQQALGQGPEFLTYFQNEAQLDKSGLPSDRFFAERPEGSVSTLKIQRTQQEDSAVYLCASSLAHGTGDGYTFGSGTRLTVV.

The chain links TRBV9 to TRBJ2-5; D is uncertain. The V gene lost 0 bases and the J gene lost 4 bases, with 7 bases spanning the gap. Germline V gene lookup returns CDR1 SGDLS and CDR2 YYNGEE. This CDR3 comprises 13 residues. DNA for the CDR3: TGTGCCAGCAGCGTAGCCCCCCGAGAGACCCAGTACTTC. Translating gives CASSVAPRETQYF.

The chain joins TRBV3-1 (or the pseudogene TRBV3-2) to TRBJ1-4; no firm D call. The CDR3 extends over 15 amino acids. Germline V gene lookup returns CDR1 LGHDT and CDR2 YNNKEL (reference sequence). The germline V and J ends were trimmed by 4 bases and 4 bases, with 13 bases remaining between them. CDR3 in amino acids: CASSPPGRDNEKLFF. The CDR3 bases are TGTGCCAGCAGCCCTCCGGGGAGGGATAATGAAAAACTGTTTTTT.

This clone was seen only once. The CDR3, as DNA: TGTGCCAGCAGCAACCGGACAGCCCTTTCCACTGAAGCTTTCTTT. Translation: CASSNRTALSTEAFF. The chain combines TRBV5-5 with TRBJ1-1; D may be TRBD1 (6 bases). Trimming shortened V by 4 bases and J by 4 bases, and 17 bases separated the two germline ends. The germline V gene has CDR1 SGHKS and CDR2 YYEKEE (reference sequence). The CDR3 runs 15 residues.

The chain uses TRBV19 and TRBJ1-1; TRBD1 aligns across 8 bases. Germline V gene sequence: CDR1 LNHDA, CDR2 SQIVND (reference sequence). The CDR3 consists of 15 residues. V shed 3 bases, J shed 0 bases, and the junction held 3 bases outside the gene matches. The CDR3 bases are TGTGCCAGTAGTATCCCAGGGGGCTTGAACACTGAAGCTTTCTTT. It specifies CASSIPGGLNTEAFF.

This chain uses TRBV3-1 (or the pseudogene TRBV3-2) with TRBJ2-3, with 8 nucleotides matching TRBD2. Unmatched junction bases numbered 4, after V lost 2 bases and J lost 3 bases. This CDR3 comprises 15 residues. Germline loops: CDR1 LGHDT, CDR2 YNNKEL (reference sequence). CDR3 in DNA: TGTGCCAGCAGCCAACGGGGGGGGAGGACAGATACGCAGTATTTT. Its translation is CASSQRGGRTDTQYF.

The V call is TRBV28, the J call TRBJ1-3; D gene unclear. V was trimmed by 5 bases and J by 0 bases, leaving 8 bases between them. The CDR3 has 14 amino acids. CDR1 is MDHEN, CDR2 SYDVKM, per germline. The CDR3 protein is CASSPGSSGNTIYF. As DNA, the CDR3 is TGTGCCAGCAGTCCGGGGAGCTCTGGAAACACCATATATTTT. The complete variable domain, with remaining parts taken from reference TRBV28 and TRBJ1-3, reads DVKVTQSSRYLVKRTGEKVFLECVQDMDHENMFWYRQDPGLGLRLIYFSYDVKMKEKGDIPEGYSVSREKKERFSLILESASTNQTSMYLCASSPGSSGNTIYFGEGSWLTVV.

This clone was seen more than once but under ten times. The chain recombines TRBV2 with TRBJ1-2, with 7 bases that match TRBD1. CDR1 and CDR2 (germline): SNHLY, FYNNEI. The CDR3 is made up of 13 amino acids. V gave up 7 bases and J gave up 4 bases; unmatched junction bases: 6. CDR3 DNA sequence: TGTGCCAGCATAGGGGACAGTGCCTATGGCTACACCTTC. Protein sequence: CASIGDSAYGYTF.

CDR3 loop: CASSRRENYGYTF. CDR3 DNA sequence: TGTGCCAGCAGCCGAAGGGAGAACTATGGCTACACCTTC. J is TRBJ1-2 and V is TRBV14; D unclear. Trimming cost V 4 bases and J 2 bases, with 8 bases left between them. The CDR3 covers 13 residues. Germline V gives CDR1 SGHDN, CDR2 FVKESK. Supplemented by reference TRBV14 and TRBJ1-2, the full variable domain reads EAGVTQFPSHSVIEKGQTVTLRCDPISGHDNLYWYRRVMGKEIKFLLHFVKESKQDESGMPNNRFLAERTGGTYSTLKVQPAELEDSGVYFCASSRRENYGYTFGSGTRLTVV.

V is TRBV7-9 and J is TRBJ1-2, with TRBD1 as a possible D gene (6 bases). Germline V gene data show CDR1 as SEHNR and CDR2 as FQNEAQ (reference sequence). CDR3 length: 15 amino acids. The ends were cut back, 6 bases at V and 2 bases at J, with 16 bases in the middle. The CDR3 is CASSHTGITNYGYTF. The CDR3 nucleotides are TGTGCCAGCAGTCACACAGGGATTACGAACTATGGCTACACCTTC.

The gene calls are TRBV2 and TRBJ1-1; D gene unclear. The ends were cut back, 6 bases at V and 0 bases at J, with 8 bases in the middle. CDR1 is SNHLY, CDR2 FYNNEI, per germline. The CDR3 consists of 13 residues. The CDR3 reads CASRGDMNTEAFF. CDR3 nucleotides: TGTGCCAGCAGGGGAGATATGAACACTGAAGCTTTCTTT.

The rearrangement links TRBV19 to TRBJ2-5; 9 positions match TRBD1. Unmatched junction bases numbered 3, after V lost 4 bases and J lost 3 bases. The germline V gene has CDR1 LNHDA and CDR2 SQIVND (reference sequence). The length of the CDR3 is 14 residues. In DNA, the CDR3 is TGTGCCAGTAGTAAGGGACAGGGAAAAGAGACCCAGTACTTC. It is translated as CASSKGQGKETQYF.

This chain joins TRBV5-1 and TRBJ1-2; 7 bases map to TRBD1. V was pared by 4 bases and J by 4 bases, with 7 bases of the junction left unmatched. This CDR3 spans 14 amino acids. CDR1 is SGHRS, CDR2 YFSETQ, per germline. The CDR3: CASSPEGQPYGYTF. Here the CDR3 DNA reads TGCGCCAGCAGCCCTGAGGGACAGCCCTATGGCTACACCTTC.

The chain carries TRBV27 and TRBJ2-4; D might be TRBD1 (5 bases). This CDR3 comprises 15 residues. Germline loops: CDR1 MNHEY, CDR2 SMNVEV (reference sequence). The ends were cut back, 4 bases at V and 8 bases at J, with 18 bases in the middle. The CDR3 DNA sequence: TGTGCCAGCAGTTCCGCCGCGCCGCCACAGGACATTCAGTACTTC. As protein: CASSSAAPPQDIQYF.

The chain uses TRBV7-2 and TRBJ1-1; TRBD1 matches at 8 bases. The V gene's germline CDR1 is SGHTA and CDR2 FQGNSA. The V and J ends lost 5 bases and 4 bases, in that order; junction bases with no gene match: 9. The CDR3 totals 15 residues. CDR3 nucleotide sequence: TGTGCCAGCAGCATAAGGACAGGGTTCGGCACTGAAGCTTTCTTT. Translation: CASSIRTGFGTEAFF.